Each of the 11 T cell receptor beta chains below was sequenced from the same sample in a study of blood T cell repertoires in COVID-19. Only in-frame clones appear in the TCRdb table, and some are missing; sequencing was by immunoSEQ multiplex PCR. Among about 200,000 clones, 70% to 90% were seen once, and the ten largest hold approximately 0.9%. The sequencing sample was made of peripheral blood. The origin of the receptors is a man aged 55 to 70 with COVID-19, enrolled during active disease.

The V call is TRBV27, the J call TRBJ2-1; D is ambiguous. Trimming removed 7 bases from V and 7 bases from J, with 14 bases in between. Germline values: CDR1 MNHEY, CDR2 SMNVEV (reference sequence). CDR3 length: 13 residues. CDR3 amino acids: CASKRSFLNEQFF. The CDR3 bases are TGTGCCAGCAAAAGGAGTTTTCTAAATGAGCAGTTCTTC.

This clone was counted between two and nine times. V usage is TRBV2 and J usage is TRBJ1-2; TRBD1 matches at 12 bases. V was pared by 8 bases and J by 4 bases, with 5 bases of the junction left unmatched. This CDR3 is built from 14 residues. The germline V gene encodes CDR1 SNHLY and CDR2 FYNNEI. The CDR3 bases are TGTGCCAGCTCGGGACAGGGGGCACGCTATGGCTACACCTTC. Translating gives CASSGQGARYGYTF.

This sequence joins TRBV12-3 or TRBV12-4 and TRBJ1-5; D unresolved. V was shortened by 2 bases and J by 5 bases, with 7 bases between the two germline ends. This CDR3 has 13 amino acids. The CDR3 region is CASSLSTDQPQHF. The CDR3 DNA sequence: TGTGCCAGCAGTTTAAGCACTGATCAGCCCCAGCATTTT.

The V gene is TRBV15, the J gene TRBJ1-3; D may be TRBD1 (6 bases). V shed 5 bases and J shed 3 bases, with 17 bases lying between them. Per germline, CDR1 LNHNV and CDR2 YYDKDF (reference sequence). This CDR3 has 16 residues. The DNA of the CDR3 is TGTGCCACCAGCCAACCTACAGGGTTACTTGGAAACACCATATATTTT. It translates to CATSQPTGLLGNTIYF.

V usage is TRBV7-9 and J usage is TRBJ2-5; weak D call: TRBD1 (5 bases). The ends were cut back, 2 bases at V and 4 bases at J, with 14 bases in the middle. The V gene's germline CDR1 is SEHNR and CDR2 FQNEAQ (reference sequence). This CDR3 has 15 amino acids. The CDR3 region is CASSLSQGWGETQYF. The DNA for the CDR3 is TGTGCCAGCAGCTTAAGCCAGGGATGGGGAGAGACCCAGTACTTC.

The gene calls are TRBV4-3 and TRBJ2-3; TRBD1 agrees at 9 bases. Germline CDR1 is LGHNA and CDR2 is YSLEER. The CDR3 consists of 15 residues. The J segment lost 6 bases and the V segment lost 3 bases, leaving 7 bases of the junction unmatched. CDR3 in DNA: TGCGCCAGCAGCCAGGACAGGGGTTGGTACGATACGCAGTATTTT. This gives the protein CASSQDRGWYDTQYF.

This rearrangement joins TRBV11-2 to TRBJ2-7; tentatively, D is TRBD2 (6 bases). The germline V and J ends were trimmed by 5 bases and 6 bases, with 17 bases remaining between them. The CDR3 runs to 14 residues. Germline V gene sequence: CDR1 SGHAT, CDR2 FQNNGV. This CDR3 reads CASSPGLASGEQYF. The CDR3 DNA follows: TGTGCCAGCAGCCCGGGACTGGCATCCGGCGAGCAGTACTTC.

The CDR3 region is CASSLASGEIDTQYF. CDR3 in DNA: TGTGCCAGCAGCTTAGCGTCCGGGGAGATAGATACGCAGTATTTT. The chain joins TRBV7-9 to TRBJ2-3, with D possibly matching TRBD2 (5 bases). Per the germline V gene, CDR1 is SEHNR and CDR2 is FQNEAQ (reference sequence). Between the trimmed V and J ends, which lost 0 bases and 5 bases, there was a span of 12 bases. This CDR3 is built from 15 residues. Full variable domain (remainder filled in from reference TRBV7-9 and TRBJ2-3): DTGVSQNPRHKITKRGQNVTFRCDPISEHNRLYWYRQTLGQGPEFLTYFQNEAQLEKSRLLSDRFSAERPKGSFSTLEIQRTEQGDSAMYLCASSLASGEIDTQYFGPGTRLTVL.

The chain carries TRBV3-1 (or the pseudogene TRBV3-2) and TRBJ2-2; 11 bases are shared with TRBD2. The CDR3 length is 17 residues. Trimming at V came to 1 base and at J to 4 bases, leaving 5 bases not matched to a gene. The germline gives CDR1 LGHDT, CDR2 YNNKEL (reference sequence). The CDR3 loop is CASSQGLAGSSTGELFF. In DNA, the CDR3 is TGTGCCAGCAGCCAAGGACTAGCGGGGTCGAGCACCGGGGAGCTGTTTTTT.

The chain uses TRBV5-6 and TRBJ2-7; D gene ambiguous. Germline V gene lookup returns CDR1 SGHDT and CDR2 YYEEEE. The V end was cut by 0 bases, the J end by 1 base, with 2 bases between. The CDR3 has 12 amino acids. The CDR3 region has the DNA TGTGCCAGCAGCTTGGTATCCTACGAGCAGTACTTC. Residues: CASSLVSYEQYF.

This chain joins TRBV18 and TRBJ1-4; 9 bases agree with TRBD1. J was trimmed by 4 bases and V by 6 bases; bases with no gene match: 6. The CDR3 sequence is 15 residues long. Germline V gene data show CDR1 as KGHSH and CDR2 as LQKENI. CDR3 sequence reads: CASSEEDRGNEKLFF. In DNA form, the CDR3 reads TGTGCCAGCTCCGAGGAGGACAGGGGTAATGAAAAACTGTTTTTT. Based on the CDR3 plus reference TRBV18 and TRBJ1-4, the full variable domain is NAGVMQNPRHLVRRRGQEARLRCSPMKGHSHVYWYRQLPEEGLKFMVYLQKENIIDESGMPKERFSAEFPKEGPSILRIQQVVRGDSAAYFCASSEEDRGNEKLFFGSGTQLSVL.